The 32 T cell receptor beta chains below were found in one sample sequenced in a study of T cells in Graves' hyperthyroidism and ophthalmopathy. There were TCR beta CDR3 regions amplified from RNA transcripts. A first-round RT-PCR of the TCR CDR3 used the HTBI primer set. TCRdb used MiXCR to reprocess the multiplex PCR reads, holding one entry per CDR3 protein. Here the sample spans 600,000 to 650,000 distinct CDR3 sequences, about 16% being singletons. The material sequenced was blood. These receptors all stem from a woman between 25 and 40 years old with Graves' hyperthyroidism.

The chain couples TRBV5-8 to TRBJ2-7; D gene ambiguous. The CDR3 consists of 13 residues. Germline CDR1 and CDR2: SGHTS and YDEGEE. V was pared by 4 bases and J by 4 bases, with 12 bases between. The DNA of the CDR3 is TGTGCCAGCAGCCATGGCTGGTTATACGAGCAGTACTTC. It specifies CASSHGWLYEQYF.

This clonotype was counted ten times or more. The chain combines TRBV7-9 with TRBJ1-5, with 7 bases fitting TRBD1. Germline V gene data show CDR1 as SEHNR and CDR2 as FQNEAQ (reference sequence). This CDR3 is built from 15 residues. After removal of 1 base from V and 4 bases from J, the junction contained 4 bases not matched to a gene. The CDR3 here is CASSLGDSQNQPQHF. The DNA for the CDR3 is TGTGCCAGCAGCTTAGGGGACAGTCAAAATCAGCCCCAGCATTTT.

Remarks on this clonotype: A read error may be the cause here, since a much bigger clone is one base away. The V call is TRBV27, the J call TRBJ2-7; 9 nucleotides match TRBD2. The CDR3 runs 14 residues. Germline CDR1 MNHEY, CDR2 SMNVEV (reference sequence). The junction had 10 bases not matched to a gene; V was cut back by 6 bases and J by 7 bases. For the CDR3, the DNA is TGTGCCAGCAGGGTTCTAGCGGGAACTCAAGAGCAGTACTTC. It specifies CASRVLAGTQEQYF.

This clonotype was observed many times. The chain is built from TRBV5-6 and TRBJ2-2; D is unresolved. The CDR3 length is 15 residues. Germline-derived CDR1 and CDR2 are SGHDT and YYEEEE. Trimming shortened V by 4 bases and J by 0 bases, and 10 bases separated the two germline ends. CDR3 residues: CASSDELANTGELFF. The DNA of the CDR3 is TGTGCCAGCAGCGACGAGCTGGCGAACACCGGGGAGCTGTTTTTT.

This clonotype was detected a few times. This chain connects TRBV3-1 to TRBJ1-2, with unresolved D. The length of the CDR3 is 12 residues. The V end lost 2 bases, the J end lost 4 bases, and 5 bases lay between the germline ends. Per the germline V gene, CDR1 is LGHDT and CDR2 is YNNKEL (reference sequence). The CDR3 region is CASSQSIYGYTF. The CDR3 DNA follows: TGTGCCAGCAGCCAATCCATCTATGGCTACACCTTC.

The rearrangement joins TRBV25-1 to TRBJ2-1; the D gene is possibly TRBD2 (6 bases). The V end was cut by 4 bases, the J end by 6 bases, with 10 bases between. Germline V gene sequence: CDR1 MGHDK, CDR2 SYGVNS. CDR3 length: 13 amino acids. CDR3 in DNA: TGTGCCAGCAGTGCGGACTACACCAATGAGCAGTTCTTC. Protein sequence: CASSADYTNEQFF. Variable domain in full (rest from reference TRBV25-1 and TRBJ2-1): EADIYQTPRYLVIGTGKKITLECSQTMGHDKMYWYQQDPGMELHLIHYSYGVNSTEKGDLSSESTVSRIRTEHFPLTLESARPSHTSQYLCASSADYTNEQFFGPGTRLTVL.

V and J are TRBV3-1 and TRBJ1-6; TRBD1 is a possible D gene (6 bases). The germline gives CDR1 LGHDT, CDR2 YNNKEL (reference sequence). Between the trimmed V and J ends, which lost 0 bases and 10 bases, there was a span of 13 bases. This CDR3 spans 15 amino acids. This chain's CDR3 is CASSQDPGAGSPLHF. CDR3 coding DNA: TGTGCCAGCAGCCAAGACCCGGGGGCAGGGTCACCCCTCCACTTT.

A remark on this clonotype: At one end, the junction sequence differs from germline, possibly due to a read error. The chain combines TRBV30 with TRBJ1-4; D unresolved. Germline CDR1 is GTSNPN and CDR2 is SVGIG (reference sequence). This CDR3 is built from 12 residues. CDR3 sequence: CAWSSTNEKLSF. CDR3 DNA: TGTGCCTGGAGTTCAACTAATGAAAAACTGTCTTTT.

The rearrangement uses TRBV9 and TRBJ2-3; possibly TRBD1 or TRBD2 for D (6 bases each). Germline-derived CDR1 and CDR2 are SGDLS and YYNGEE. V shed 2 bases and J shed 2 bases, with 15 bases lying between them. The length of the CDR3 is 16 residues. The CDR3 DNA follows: TGTGCCAGCAGCGTTTTAGGTAGGGGGGACACAGATACGCAGTATTTT. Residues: CASSVLGRGDTDTQYF. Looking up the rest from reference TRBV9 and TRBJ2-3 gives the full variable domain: DSGVTQTPKHLITATGQRVTLRCSPRSGDLSVYWYQQSLDQGLQFLIQYYNGEERAKGNILERFSAQQFPDLHSELNLSSLELGDSALYFCASSVLGRGDTDTQYFGPGTRLTVL.

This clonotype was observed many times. CDR3 loop: CSARDHNRGGEKLFF. Here the CDR3 DNA reads TGCAGTGCTAGAGATCATAACAGGGGTGGTGAAAAACTGTTTTTT. V is TRBV20-1 and J is TRBJ1-4; 7 positions agree with TRBD1. The ends lost 0 bases at V and 7 bases at J; junction bases unmatched: 8. Germline CDR1 is DFQATT and CDR2 is SNEGSKA (reference sequence). This CDR3 contains 15 residues.

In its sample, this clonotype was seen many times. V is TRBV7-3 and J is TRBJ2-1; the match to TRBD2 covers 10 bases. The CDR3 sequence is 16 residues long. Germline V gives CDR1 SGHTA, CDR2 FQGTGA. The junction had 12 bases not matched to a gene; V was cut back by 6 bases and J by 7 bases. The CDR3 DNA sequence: TGTGCCAGCAGATCTCGGACTAGCGGCGTCACGAATGAGCAGTTCTTC. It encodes CASRSRTSGVTNEQFF.

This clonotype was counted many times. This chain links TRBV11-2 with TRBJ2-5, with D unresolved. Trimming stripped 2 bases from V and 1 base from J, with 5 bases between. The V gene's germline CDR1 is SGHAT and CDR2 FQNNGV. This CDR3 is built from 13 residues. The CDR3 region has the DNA TGTGCCAGCAGCTTATACCTCCAAGAGACCCAGTACTTC. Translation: CASSLYLQETQYF.

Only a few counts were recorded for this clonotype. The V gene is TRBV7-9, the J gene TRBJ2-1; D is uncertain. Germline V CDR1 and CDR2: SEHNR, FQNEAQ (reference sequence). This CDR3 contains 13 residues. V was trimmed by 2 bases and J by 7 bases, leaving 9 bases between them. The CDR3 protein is CASSLSLTNEQFF. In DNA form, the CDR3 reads TGTGCCAGCAGCTTATCCCTCACTAATGAGCAGTTCTTC.

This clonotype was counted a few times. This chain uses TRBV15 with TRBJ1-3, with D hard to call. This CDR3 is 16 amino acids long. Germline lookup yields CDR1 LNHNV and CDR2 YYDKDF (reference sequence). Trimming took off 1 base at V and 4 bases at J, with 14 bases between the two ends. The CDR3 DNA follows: TGTGCCACCAGCAGAGGTCGCCCCACATCGGGAAACACCATATATTTT. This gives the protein CATSRGRPTSGNTIYF.

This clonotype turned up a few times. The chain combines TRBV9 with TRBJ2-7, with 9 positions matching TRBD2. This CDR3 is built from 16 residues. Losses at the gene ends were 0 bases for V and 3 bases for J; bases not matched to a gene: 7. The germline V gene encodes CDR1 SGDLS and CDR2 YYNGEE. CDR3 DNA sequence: TGTGCCAGCAGCGTAGAAAGTCTAGCGGGATACTACGAGCAGTACTTC. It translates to CASSVESLAGYYEQYF.

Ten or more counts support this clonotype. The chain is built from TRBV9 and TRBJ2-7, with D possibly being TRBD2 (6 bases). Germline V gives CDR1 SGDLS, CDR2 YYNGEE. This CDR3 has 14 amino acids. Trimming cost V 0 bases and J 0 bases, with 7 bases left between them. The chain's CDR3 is CASSVGAGSYEQYF. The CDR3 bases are TGTGCCAGCAGCGTAGGAGCGGGCTCCTACGAGCAGTACTTC. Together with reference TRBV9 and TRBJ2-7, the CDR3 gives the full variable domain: DSGVTQTPKHLITATGQRVTLRCSPRSGDLSVYWYQQSLDQGLQFLIQYYNGEERAKGNILERFSAQQFPDLHSELNLSSLELGDSALYFCASSVGAGSYEQYFGPGTRLTVT.

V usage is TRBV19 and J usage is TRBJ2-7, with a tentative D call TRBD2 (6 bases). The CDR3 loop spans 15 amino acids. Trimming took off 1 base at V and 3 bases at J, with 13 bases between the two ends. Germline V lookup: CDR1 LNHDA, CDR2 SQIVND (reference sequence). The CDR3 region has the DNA TGTGCCAGTAGTATAGGTTTAGGAGGGTTCTACGAGCAGTACTTC. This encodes CASSIGLGGFYEQYF.

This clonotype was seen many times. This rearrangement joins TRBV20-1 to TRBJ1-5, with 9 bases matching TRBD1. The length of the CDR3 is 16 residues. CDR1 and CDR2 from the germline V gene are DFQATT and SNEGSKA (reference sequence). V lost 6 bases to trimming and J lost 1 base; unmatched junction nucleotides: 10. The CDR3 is CSARGQGRKSNQPQHF. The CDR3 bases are TGCAGTGCCCGCGGACAGGGGCGGAAAAGCAATCAGCCCCAGCATTTT.

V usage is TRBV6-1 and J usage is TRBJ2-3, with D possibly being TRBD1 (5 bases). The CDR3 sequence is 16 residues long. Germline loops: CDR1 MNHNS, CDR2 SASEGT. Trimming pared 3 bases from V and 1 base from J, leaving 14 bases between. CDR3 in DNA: TGTGCCAGCAGTGATTATGGGGCCAAGGGCACAGATACGCAGTATTTT. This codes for CASSDYGAKGTDTQYF.

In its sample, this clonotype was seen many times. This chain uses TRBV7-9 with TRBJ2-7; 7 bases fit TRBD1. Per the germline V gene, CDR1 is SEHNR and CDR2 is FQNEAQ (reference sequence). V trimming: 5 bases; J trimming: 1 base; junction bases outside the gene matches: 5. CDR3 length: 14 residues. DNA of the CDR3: TGTGCCAGCAGCCCGGGACAGTTTTCCTACGAGCAGTACTTC. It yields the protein CASSPGQFSYEQYF. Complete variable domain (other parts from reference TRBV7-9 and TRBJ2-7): DTGVSQNPRHKITKRGQNVTFRCDPISEHNRLYWYRQTLGQGPEFLTYFQNEAQLEKSRLLSDRFSAERPKGSFSTLEIQRTEQGDSAMYLCASSPGQFSYEQYFGPGTRLTVT.

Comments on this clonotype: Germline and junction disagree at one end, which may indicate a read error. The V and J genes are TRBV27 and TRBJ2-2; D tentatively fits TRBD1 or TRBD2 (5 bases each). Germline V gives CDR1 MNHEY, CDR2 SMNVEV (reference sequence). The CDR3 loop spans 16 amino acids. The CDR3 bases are TGTGCCAGCAGTGATTCGAGACAGACCCGAAGAGGGGACCTGTTTTTT. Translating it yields CASSDSRQTRRGDLFF.

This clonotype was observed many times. The chain's CDR3 is CASSLRADSPTDTQYF. The CDR3 nucleotides are TGTGCCAGCAGCTTAAGAGCGGACAGCCCTACAGATACGCAGTATTTT. The V and J genes are TRBV7-2 and TRBJ2-3; D possibly corresponds to TRBD1 (6 bases). In germline, CDR1 is SGHTA, CDR2 FQGNSA. Trimming cost V 2 bases and J 3 bases, with 15 bases left between them. The CDR3 covers 16 residues.

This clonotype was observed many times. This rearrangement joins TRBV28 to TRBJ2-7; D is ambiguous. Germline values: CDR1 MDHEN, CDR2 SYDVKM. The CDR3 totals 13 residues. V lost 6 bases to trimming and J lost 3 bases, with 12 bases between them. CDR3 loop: CASSRTEFYEQYF. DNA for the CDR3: TGTGCCAGCAGCCGAACAGAATTCTACGAGCAGTACTTC.

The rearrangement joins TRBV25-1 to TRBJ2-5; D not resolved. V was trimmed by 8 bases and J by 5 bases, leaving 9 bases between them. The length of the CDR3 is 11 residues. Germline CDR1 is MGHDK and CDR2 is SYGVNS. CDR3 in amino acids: CASPNRETQYF. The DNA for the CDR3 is TGTGCCAGCCCCAACCGGGAGACCCAGTACTTC.

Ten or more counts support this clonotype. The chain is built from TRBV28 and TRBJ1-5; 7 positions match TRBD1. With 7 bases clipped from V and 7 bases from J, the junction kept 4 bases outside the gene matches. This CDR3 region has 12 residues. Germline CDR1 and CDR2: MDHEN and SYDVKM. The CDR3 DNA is TGTGCCAGCACGGGACAGTACCAGCCCCAGCATTTT. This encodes CASTGQYQPQHF.

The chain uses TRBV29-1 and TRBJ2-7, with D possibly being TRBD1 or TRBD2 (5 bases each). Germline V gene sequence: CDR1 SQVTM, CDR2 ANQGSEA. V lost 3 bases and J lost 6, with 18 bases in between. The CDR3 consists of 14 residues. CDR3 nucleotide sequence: TGCAGCGTTGAGATGGGAACAGGCGCGGGCGAGCAGTACTTC. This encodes CSVEMGTGAGEQYF.

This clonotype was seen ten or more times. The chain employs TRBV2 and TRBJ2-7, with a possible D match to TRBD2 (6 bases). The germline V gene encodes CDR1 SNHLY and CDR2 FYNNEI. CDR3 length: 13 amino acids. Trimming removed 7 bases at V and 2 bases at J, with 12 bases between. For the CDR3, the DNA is TGTGCCAGCACTGTGGAGGGGACCTACGAGCAGTACTTC. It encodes CASTVEGTYEQYF.

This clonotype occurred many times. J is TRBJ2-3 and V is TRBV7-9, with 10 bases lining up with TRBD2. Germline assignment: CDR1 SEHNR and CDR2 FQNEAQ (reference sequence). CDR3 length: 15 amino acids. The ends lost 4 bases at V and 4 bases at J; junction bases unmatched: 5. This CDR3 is CASSSSGSGADTQYF. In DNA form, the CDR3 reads TGTGCCAGCAGCTCTAGCGGGAGCGGAGCAGATACGCAGTATTTT.

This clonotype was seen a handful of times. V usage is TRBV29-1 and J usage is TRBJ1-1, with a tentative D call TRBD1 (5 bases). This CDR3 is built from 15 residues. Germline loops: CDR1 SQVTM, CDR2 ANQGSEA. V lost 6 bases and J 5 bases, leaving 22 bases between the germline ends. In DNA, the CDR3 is TGCAGCGTCGTACCCGGGGGACCGAGGGTGACTGAAGCTTTCTTT. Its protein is CSVVPGGPRVTEAFF.

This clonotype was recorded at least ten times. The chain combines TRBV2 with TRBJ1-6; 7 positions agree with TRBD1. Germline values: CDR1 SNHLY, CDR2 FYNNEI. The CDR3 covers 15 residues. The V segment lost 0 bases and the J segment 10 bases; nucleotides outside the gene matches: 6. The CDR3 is CASSEADRVGSPLHF. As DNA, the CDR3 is TGTGCCAGCAGTGAAGCCGACAGGGTGGGATCACCCCTCCACTTT.

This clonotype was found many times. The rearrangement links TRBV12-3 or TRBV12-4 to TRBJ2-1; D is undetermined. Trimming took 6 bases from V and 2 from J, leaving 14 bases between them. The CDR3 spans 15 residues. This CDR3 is CASRPLGSTYNEQFF. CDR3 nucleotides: TGTGCCAGCAGGCCCTTGGGCAGTACCTACAATGAGCAGTTCTTC.

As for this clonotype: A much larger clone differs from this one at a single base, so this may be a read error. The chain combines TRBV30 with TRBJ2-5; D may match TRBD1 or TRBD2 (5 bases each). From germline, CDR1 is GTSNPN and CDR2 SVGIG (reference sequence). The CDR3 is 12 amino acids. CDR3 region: CAWTTGASTSDF. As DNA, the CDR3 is TGTGCCTGGACCACCGGGGCATCAACCTCGGACTTC. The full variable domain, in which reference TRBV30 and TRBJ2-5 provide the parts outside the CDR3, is SQTIHQWPATLVQPVGSPLSLECTVEGTSNPNLYWYRQAAGRGLQLLFYSVGIGQISSEVPQNLSASRPQDRQFILSSKKLLLSDSGFYLCAWTTGASTSDFGPGTRLLVL.